This record concerns one T cell receptor (beta chain) sequence. This clone was observed a single time. What antigen it recognizes has not been identified. No base-level quality is on record; no much larger clone is a single base apart. Receptors were amplified or captured by the immunoSEQ multiplex PCR assay. Per the source publication's procedure: To diagnose cytomegalovirus status from the catalog of TCR beta chain sequences, a statistical classification framework was built. TCRdb took this table from immuneACCESS and kept in-frame rearrangements with V and J called. Such tables lack part of the clones; where checked against another copy, unresolved V genes explain under half of the gap, and the rest is unexplained. The D gene and trimming were derived from the DNA, and the V and J assignments and clone size from that table. The sample table lists 150,000 to 200,000 clones, over 80% of them with a count of one. The ten largest clones take up 2% to 2.5% of the sample.

These data originate in a study of cytomegalovirus exposure and HLA in healthy donors (dated by TCRdb to the late 2010s). Context from the whole study: The 650 to 750 repertoires of the first cohort and the 95 to 150 validation repertoires were produced on the same platform, according to a later analysis. The study was designed to test whether signatures of past pathogen exposure could be identified by cataloging public T cell receptors. Besides the first cohort of around 670 subjects, a separate validation cohort made up of 120 different subjects was used. To predict cytomegalovirus infection status, the study combined high-throughput TCR immunosequencing, statistical association of individual TCRs with disease status, and machine learning.

Findings and caveats that apply to the study as a whole: Subsequent analysis determined that TCRs grouped into clusters in the first cohort also showed a tendency toward co-occurrence across the 90 to 150 validation repertoires, and approximately 93% of cluster scores exceeded 0. A total of 150 to 200 TCR beta chains were listed by the study as associated with cytomegalovirus. The authors suggested that the approach could potentially be generalized to other disease states and immunological phenotypes. Cytomegalovirus status was reported to be diagnosed by the classifier with high specificity and sensitivity in both the original and validation cohorts. Most TCR sequences were observed very rarely across donors, whereas some public TCRs were present in many individuals. A few of the identified cytomegalovirus-associated TCR beta chains were confirmed in vitro to be specific for cytomegalovirus antigens. All 120 or so repertoires were used to score co-occurrence in the validation cohort in a later analysis, because that analysis had no HLA typing for the cohort.

The donors were included in the validation cohort of roughly 120 subjects, a group kept apart from the roughly 730-subject first cohort. Inclusive of the bounding cysteine and phenylalanine, the CDR3 is 12 residues long. Solely the CDR3 DNA is kept, with 36 bases framed from the first base. V lost 7 bases and J lost 6 bases, and the count of bases not matched to a germline gene is 5. The CDR1 and CDR2 encoded by the germline V gene are LGHNT and FRNRAP. Sequencing input: PBMCs. The rearranged chain carries TRBV12-5 and TRBJ1-2, with 7 middle bases fitting TRBD1. This receptor was taken from a man between 25 and 39 years old in good health and CMV-seropositive. The DNA reads as follows: TGTGCTAGTGTGAAGACAGGGCATGGCTACACCTTC. It specifies CASVKTGHGYTF.